The TCR beta chain described here comes from a study of CD8 T cells in ankylosing spondylitis. General study results and limits: Characteristic of ankylosing spondylitis blood, it appeared, was a TCR beta motif comprising several highly homologous variants.

TCRdb fed the 5' RACE reads into MiXCR, producing one record per CDR3 protein. This sample carries about 700,000 distinct CDR3 sequences, around 19% of them seen once, and the ten largest clones take roughly a fifth. Of note for this clonotype: Antigen unknown.

V shed 4 bases and J shed 6 bases, with 11 bases lying between them. CDR1 is SGDLS, CDR2 YYNGEE, per germline. This CDR3 has 14 residues. The sequencing sample was made of blood, either unsorted or a sorted T cell fraction (not recorded which). This TCR derives from a male donor with ankylosing spondylitis. The chain couples TRBV9 to TRBJ1-6, with D uncertain. CDR3 nucleotides: TGTGCCAGCAGCCTAGGGAAGGCTAATTCACCCCTCCACTTT. It is translated as CASSLGKANSPLHF.